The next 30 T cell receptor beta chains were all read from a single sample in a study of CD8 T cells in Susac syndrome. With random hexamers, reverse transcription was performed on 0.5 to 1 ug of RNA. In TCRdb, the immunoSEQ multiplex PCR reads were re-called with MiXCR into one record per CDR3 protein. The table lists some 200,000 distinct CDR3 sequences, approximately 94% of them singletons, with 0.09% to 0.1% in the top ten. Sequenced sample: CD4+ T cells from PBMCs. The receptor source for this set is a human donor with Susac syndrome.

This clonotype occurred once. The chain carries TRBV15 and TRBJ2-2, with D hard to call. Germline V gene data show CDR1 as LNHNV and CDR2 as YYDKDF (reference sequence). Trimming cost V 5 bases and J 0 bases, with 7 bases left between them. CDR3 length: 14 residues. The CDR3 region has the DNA TGTGCCACCAGCCCGGCCGCGAACACCGGGGAGCTGTTTTTT. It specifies CATSPAANTGELFF. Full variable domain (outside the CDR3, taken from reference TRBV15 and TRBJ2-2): DAMVIQNPRYQVTQFGKPVTLSCSQTLNHNVMYWYQQKSSQAPKLLFHYYDKDFNNEADTPDNFQSRRPNTSFCFLDIRSPGLGDTAMYLCATSPAANTGELFFGEGSRLTVL.

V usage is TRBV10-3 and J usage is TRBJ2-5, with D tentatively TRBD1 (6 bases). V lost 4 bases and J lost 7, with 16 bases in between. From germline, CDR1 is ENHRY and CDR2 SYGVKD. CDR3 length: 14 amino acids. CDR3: CAISGITGITTQYF. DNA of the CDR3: TGTGCCATCAGTGGAATTACAGGGATCACGACCCAGTACTTC.

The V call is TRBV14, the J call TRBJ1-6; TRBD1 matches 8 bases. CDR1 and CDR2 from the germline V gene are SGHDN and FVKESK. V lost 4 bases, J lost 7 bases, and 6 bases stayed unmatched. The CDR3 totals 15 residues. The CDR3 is CASSLRTGHNSPLHF. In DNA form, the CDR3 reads TGTGCCAGCAGCCTACGGACAGGGCACAATTCACCCCTCCACTTT.

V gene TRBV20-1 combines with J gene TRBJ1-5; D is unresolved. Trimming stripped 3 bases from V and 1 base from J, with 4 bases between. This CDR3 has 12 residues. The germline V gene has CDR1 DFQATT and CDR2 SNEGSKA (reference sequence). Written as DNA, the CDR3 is TGCAGTGCTAGTTTAAGCAATCAGCCCCAGCATTTT. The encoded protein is CSASLSNQPQHF.

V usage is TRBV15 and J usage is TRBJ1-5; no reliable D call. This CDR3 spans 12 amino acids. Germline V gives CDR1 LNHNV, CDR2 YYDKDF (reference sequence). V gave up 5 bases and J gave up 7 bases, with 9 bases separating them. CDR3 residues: CATSARLQPQHF. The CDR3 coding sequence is TGTGCCACCAGCGCTAGGCTCCAGCCCCAGCATTTT.

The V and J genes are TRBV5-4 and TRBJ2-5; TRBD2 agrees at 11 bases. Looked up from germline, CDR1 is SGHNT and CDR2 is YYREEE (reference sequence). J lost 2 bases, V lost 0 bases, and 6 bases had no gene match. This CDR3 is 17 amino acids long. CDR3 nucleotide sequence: TGTGCCAGCAGCTTGGCTAGCGGGGGGCTCCGTCAAGAGACCCAGTACTTC. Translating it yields CASSLASGGLRQETQYF.

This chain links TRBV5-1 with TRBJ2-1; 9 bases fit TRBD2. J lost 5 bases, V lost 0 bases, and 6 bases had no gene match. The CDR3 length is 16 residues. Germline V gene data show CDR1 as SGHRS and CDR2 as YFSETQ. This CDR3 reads CASSLVSSGDNNEQFF. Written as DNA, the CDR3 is TGCGCCAGCAGCTTGGTTTCTAGCGGGGATAACAATGAGCAGTTCTTC.

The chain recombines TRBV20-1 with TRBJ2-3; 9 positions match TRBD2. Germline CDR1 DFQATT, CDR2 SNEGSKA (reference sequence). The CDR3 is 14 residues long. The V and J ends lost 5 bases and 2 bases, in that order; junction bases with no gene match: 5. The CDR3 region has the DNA TGCAGTGCTCCCATAGCGGGGGTCACAGATACGCAGTATTTT. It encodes CSAPIAGVTDTQYF.

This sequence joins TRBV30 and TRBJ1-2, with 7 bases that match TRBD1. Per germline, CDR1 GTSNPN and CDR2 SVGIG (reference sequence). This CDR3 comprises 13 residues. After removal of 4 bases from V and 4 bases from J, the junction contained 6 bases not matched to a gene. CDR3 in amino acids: CAWIPQGSYGYTF. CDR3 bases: TGTGCCTGGATCCCACAGGGGAGCTATGGCTACACCTTC.

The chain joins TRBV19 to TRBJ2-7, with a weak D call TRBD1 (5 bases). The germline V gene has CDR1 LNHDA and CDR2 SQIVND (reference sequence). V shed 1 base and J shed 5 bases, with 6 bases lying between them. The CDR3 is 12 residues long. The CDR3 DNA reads TGTGCCAGTAGTATAGTAGGGGACGAGCAGTACTTC. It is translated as CASSIVGDEQYF.

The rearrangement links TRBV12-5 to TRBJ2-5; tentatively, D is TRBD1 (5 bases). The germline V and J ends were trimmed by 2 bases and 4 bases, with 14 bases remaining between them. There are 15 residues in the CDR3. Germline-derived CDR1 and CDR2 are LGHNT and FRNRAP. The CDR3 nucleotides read TGTGCTAGTGGTTTGCGACAGACCCTTGGAGAGACCCAGTACTTC. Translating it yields CASGLRQTLGETQYF.

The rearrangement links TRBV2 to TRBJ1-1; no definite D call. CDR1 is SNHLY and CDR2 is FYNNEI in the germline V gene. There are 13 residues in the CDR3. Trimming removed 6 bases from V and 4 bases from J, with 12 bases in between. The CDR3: CASRREAGTEAFF. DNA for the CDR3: TGTGCCAGCAGGAGGGAGGCGGGCACTGAAGCTTTCTTT.

CDR3 loop: CSAWTERNTEAFF. The CDR3 bases are TGCAGTGCTTGGACAGAGCGGAACACTGAAGCTTTCTTT. The J gene is TRBJ1-1, the V gene TRBV20-1; weak D call: TRBD1 (6 bases). Germline-derived CDR1 and CDR2 are DFQATT and SNEGSKA (reference sequence). The CDR3 has 13 residues. V lost 5 bases and J lost 1, with 11 bases in between.

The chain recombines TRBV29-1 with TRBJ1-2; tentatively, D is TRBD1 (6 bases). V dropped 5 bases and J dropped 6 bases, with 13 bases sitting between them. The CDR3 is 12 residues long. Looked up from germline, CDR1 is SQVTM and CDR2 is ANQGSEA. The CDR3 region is CSVLRTVDGYTF. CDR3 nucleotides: TGCAGCGTTTTGCGGACAGTCGATGGCTACACCTTC.

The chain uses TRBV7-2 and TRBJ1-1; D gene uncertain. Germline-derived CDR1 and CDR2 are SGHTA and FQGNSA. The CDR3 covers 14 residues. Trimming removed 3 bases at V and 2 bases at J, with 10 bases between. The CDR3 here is CASSFVVGNTEAFF. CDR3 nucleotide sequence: TGTGCCAGCAGCTTTGTGGTCGGCAACACTGAAGCTTTCTTT.

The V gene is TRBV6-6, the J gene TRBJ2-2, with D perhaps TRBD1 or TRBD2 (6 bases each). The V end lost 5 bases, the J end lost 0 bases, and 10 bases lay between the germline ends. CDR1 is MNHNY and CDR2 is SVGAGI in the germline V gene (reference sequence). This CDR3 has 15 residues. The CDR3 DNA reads TGTGCCAGCAGTCGGGGGACACCGAACACCGGGGAGCTGTTTTTT. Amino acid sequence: CASSRGTPNTGELFF.

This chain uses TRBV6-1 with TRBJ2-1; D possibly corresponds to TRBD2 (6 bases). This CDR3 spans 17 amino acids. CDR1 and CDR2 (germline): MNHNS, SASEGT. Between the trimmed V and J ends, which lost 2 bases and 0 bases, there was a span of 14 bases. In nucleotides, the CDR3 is TGTGCCAGCAGTGAATTCCCGGACGGGAGCTCCTACAATGAGCAGTTCTTC. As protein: CASSEFPDGSSYNEQFF.

CDR3 sequence (DNA): TGTGCCAGCTCCGATCGAGGGGGACCCTACAATGAGCAGTTCTTC. Translating it yields CASSDRGGPYNEQFF. The chain recombines TRBV3-1 with TRBJ2-1, with D possibly being TRBD1 (6 bases). This CDR3 is 15 amino acids long. CDR1 is LGHDT and CDR2 is YNNKEL in the germline V gene (reference sequence). V gave up 8 bases and J gave up 2 bases, with 16 bases separating them.

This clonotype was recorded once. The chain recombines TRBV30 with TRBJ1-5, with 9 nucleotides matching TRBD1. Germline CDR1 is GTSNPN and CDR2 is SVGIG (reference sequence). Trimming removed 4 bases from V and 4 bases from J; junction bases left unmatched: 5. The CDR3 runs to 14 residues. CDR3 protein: CAWTGTGINQPQHF. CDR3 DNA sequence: TGTGCCTGGACCGGGACAGGGATAAATCAGCCCCAGCATTTT.

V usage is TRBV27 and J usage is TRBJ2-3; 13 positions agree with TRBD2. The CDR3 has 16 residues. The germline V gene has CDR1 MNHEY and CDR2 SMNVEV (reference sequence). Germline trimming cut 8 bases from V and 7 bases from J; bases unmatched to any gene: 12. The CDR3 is CASYDPGTSGVYTQYF. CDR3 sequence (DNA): TGTGCCAGCTACGATCCCGGGACTAGCGGGGTTTATACGCAGTATTTT.

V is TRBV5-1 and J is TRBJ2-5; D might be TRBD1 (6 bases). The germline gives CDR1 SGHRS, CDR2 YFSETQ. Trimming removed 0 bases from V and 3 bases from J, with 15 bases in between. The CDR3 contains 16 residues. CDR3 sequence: CASSLAAQDRKETQYF. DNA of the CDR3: TGCGCCAGCAGCTTGGCTGCCCAGGACAGAAAAGAGACCCAGTACTTC.

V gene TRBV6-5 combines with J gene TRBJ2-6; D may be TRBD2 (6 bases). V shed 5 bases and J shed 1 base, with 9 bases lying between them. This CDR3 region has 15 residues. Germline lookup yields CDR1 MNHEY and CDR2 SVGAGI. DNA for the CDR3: TGTGCCAGCAGTAAACGGGGGTCTGGGGCCAACGTCCTGACTTTC. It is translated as CASSKRGSGANVLTF.

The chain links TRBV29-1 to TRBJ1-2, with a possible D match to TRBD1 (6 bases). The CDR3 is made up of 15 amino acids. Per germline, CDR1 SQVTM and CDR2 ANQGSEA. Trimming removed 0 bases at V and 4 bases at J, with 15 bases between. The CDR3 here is CSVEDRQEPLYGYTF. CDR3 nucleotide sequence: TGCAGCGTTGAAGACCGACAGGAGCCGCTCTATGGCTACACCTTC.

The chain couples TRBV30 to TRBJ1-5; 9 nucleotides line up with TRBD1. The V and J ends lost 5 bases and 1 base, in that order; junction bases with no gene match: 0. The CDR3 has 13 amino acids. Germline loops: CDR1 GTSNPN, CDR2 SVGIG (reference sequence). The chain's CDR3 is CAWGTGSNQPQHF. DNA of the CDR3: TGTGCCTGGGGGACAGGGAGCAATCAGCCCCAGCATTTT.

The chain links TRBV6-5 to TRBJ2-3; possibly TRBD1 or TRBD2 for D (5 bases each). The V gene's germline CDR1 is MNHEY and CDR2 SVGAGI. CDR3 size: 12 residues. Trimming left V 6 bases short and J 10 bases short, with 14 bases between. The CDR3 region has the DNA TGTGCCAGCAGGCTGGGGGATAGTCCGCAGTATTTT. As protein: CASRLGDSPQYF.

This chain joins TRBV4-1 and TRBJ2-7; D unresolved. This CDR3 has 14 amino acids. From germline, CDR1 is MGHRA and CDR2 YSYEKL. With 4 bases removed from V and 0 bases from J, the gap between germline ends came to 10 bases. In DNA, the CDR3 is TGCGCCAGCAGCCGCCAGGACGGCTCCTACGAGCAGTACTTC. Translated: CASSRQDGSYEQYF.

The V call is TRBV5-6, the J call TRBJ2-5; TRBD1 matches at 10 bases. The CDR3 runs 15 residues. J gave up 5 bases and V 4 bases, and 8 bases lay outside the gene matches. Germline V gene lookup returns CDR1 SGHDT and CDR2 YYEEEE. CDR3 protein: CASSAGQGGYETQYF. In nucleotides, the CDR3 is TGTGCCAGCAGCGCCGGACAGGGGGGTTATGAGACCCAGTACTTC.

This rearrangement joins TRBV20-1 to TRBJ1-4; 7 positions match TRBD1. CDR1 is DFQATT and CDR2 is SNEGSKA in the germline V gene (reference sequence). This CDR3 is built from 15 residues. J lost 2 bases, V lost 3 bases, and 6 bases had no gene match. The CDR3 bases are TGCAGTGCTAGTTCCGACAGGGCGACTAATGAAAAACTGTTTTTT. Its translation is CSASSDRATNEKLFF.

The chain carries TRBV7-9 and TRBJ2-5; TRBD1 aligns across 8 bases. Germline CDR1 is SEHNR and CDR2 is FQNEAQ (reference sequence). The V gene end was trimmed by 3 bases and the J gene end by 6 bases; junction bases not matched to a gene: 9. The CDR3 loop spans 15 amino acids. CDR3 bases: TGTGCCAGCAGCTTGGAGACAGGGGTCCCCCAGACCCAGTACTTC. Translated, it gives CASSLETGVPQTQYF.

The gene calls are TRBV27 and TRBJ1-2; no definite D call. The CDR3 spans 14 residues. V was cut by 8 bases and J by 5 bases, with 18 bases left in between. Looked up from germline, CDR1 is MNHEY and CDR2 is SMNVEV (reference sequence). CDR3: CASGQVRQQYGYTF. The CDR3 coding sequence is TGTGCCAGCGGCCAAGTCAGGCAGCAATATGGCTACACCTTC.